Following are 15 T cell receptor beta chains from one sample sequenced in a study of cytomegalovirus exposure and HLA in healthy donors. PCR used 60 Vbeta primers and 13 Jbeta primers. Produced via immunoSEQ multiplex PCR; TCRdb's table is partial and in-frame only. Of over 75,000 clones listed, about 72% are singletons. Sequenced material: PBMCs. The receptors here all came from a man aged 25 to 45 in good health and CMV-seronegative.

This clone was observed once. This rearrangement joins TRBV28 to TRBJ2-7; D is unclear. V lost 5 bases and J lost 2, with 31 bases in between. The germline CDR1 and CDR2 sequences are MDHEN and SYDVKM. This CDR3 region has 20 residues. CDR3 DNA sequence: TGTGCCAGCAGTAGATCCTCGGGTCCTAACCCCAATCCCTTAGCCTACGAGCAGTACTTC. Translation: CASSRSSGPNPNPLAYEQYF. The variable domain in full, with the rest retrieved from reference TRBV28 and TRBJ2-7, is DVKVTQSSRYLVKRTGEKVFLECVQDMDHENMFWYRQDPGLGLRLIYFSYDVKMKEKGDIPEGYSVSREKKERFSLILESASTNQTSMYLCASSRSSGPNPNPLAYEQYFGPGTRLTVT.

V and J are TRBV11-2 and TRBJ2-7; 7 nucleotides align to TRBD2. Germline values: CDR1 SGHAT, CDR2 FQNNGV. Trimming at V came to 5 bases and at J to 5 bases, leaving 9 bases not matched to a gene. This CDR3 is built from 14 residues. CDR3 region: CASSRSGPPHEQYF. DNA for the CDR3: TGTGCCAGCAGCCGTAGCGGGCCTCCCCACGAGCAGTACTTC.

This sequence joins TRBV19 and TRBJ1-4; 10 bases are shared with TRBD1. Trimming removed 3 bases from V and 6 bases from J; junction bases left unmatched: 10. CDR1 and CDR2 (germline): LNHDA, SQIVND (reference sequence). This CDR3 spans 17 amino acids. This CDR3 is CASSIPRDRGWDEKLFF. In DNA, the CDR3 is TGTGCCAGTAGTATCCCCCGGGACAGGGGATGGGATGAAAAACTGTTTTTT.

The chain is built from TRBV7-2 and TRBJ1-1, with D possibly matching TRBD1 (6 bases). V was clipped by 5 bases and J by 1 base, with 11 bases between them. This CDR3 has 14 amino acids. Germline loops: CDR1 SGHTA, CDR2 FQGNSA. The CDR3 here is CASSGGPGNTEAFF. The CDR3, as DNA: TGTGCCAGCAGCGGGGGCCCTGGGAACACTGAAGCTTTCTTT.

This chain links TRBV7-3 with TRBJ2-7; TRBD1 matches 7 bases. CDR1 and CDR2 (germline): SGHTA, FQGTGA. This CDR3 contains 14 residues. Unmatched junction bases numbered 5, after V lost 4 bases and J lost 2 bases. The CDR3 DNA reads as TGTGCCAGCAGCTCCGGGACAGCTCCCTACGAGCAGTACTTC. It specifies CASSSGTAPYEQYF.

This chain connects TRBV7-8 to TRBJ2-2; 8 nucleotides match TRBD2. This CDR3 spans 17 amino acids. Germline V gives CDR1 SGHVS, CDR2 FQNEAQ. V shed 3 bases and J 3 bases; nucleotides not matched to a gene: 9. The CDR3 coding sequence is TGTGCCAGCAGCTTCAGCCAAGCGGGAGCTTACACCGGGGAGCTGTTTTTT. Encoded protein: CASSFSQAGAYTGELFF.

The chain couples TRBV9 to TRBJ1-5; TRBD1 agrees at 7 bases. Unmatched junction bases numbered 9, after V lost 0 bases and J lost 0 bases. The germline V gene has CDR1 SGDLS and CDR2 YYNGEE. This CDR3 comprises 18 residues. DNA for the CDR3: TGTGCCAGCAGCGTAGCGACAGGGAGGTCGGTTAGCAATCAGCCCCAGCATTTT. This encodes CASSVATGRSVSNQPQHF.

This clone was detected a few times. The V and J genes are TRBV30 and TRBJ1-2; D gene ambiguous. Germline values: CDR1 GTSNPN, CDR2 SVGIG (reference sequence). V lost 4 bases and J 0 bases, leaving 6 bases between the germline ends. The CDR3 consists of 12 residues. As DNA, the CDR3 is TGTGCCTGGACAGGCACTAACTATGGCTACACCTTC. Translation: CAWTGTNYGYTF.

V and J are TRBV27 and TRBJ2-7; D remains unclear. Between the trimmed V and J ends, which lost 5 bases and 0 bases, there was a span of 14 bases. This CDR3 contains 15 residues. CDR1 is MNHEY and CDR2 is SMNVEV in the germline V gene (reference sequence). The CDR3 DNA reads as TGTGCCAGCAGTGCTAGATTTACAAACTCCTACGAGCAGTACTTC. Its protein product is CASSARFTNSYEQYF.

This chain connects TRBV6-6 to TRBJ2-5, with D possibly being TRBD2 (5 bases). Trimming left V 8 bases short and J 4 bases short, with 11 bases between. CDR1 MNHNY and CDR2 SVGAGI come from the germline V gene (reference sequence). This CDR3 has 12 amino acids. CDR3 DNA: TGTGCCAGCTCCTTCGAGGGAGAGACCCAGTACTTC. It yields the protein CASSFEGETQYF.

This chain joins TRBV7-9 and TRBJ2-1; TRBD2 matches 8 bases. CDR3 length: 15 residues. With 2 bases clipped from V and 10 bases from J, the junction kept 10 bases outside the gene matches. Germline CDR1 reads SEHNR; CDR2 reads FQNEAQ (reference sequence). Written as DNA, the CDR3 is TGTGCCAGCAGCTTAACAGGAACGCAGCGGGAGGAGCAGTTCTTC. Protein sequence: CASSLTGTQREEQFF.

This clone has just a few counts. This chain uses TRBV4-1 with TRBJ2-7; D not certain. The CDR3 is 15 residues long. The V gene's germline CDR1 is MGHRA and CDR2 YSYEKL. Trimming removed 4 bases from V and 3 bases from J, with 16 bases in between. The CDR3 is CASSPDFSKHYEQYF. The CDR3 region has the DNA TGCGCCAGCAGCCCAGACTTCTCCAAACACTACGAGCAGTACTTC.

The rearrangement uses TRBV12-5 and TRBJ2-1; 10 nucleotides agree with TRBD1. This CDR3 comprises 15 residues. J gave up 4 bases and V 4 bases, and 4 bases lay outside the gene matches. From germline, CDR1 is LGHNT and CDR2 FRNRAP. In DNA, the CDR3 is TGTGCTAGTGGTTCAGACAGGGGGCCTTACAATGAGCAGTTCTTC. Residues: CASGSDRGPYNEQFF.

The chain joins TRBV6-6 to TRBJ2-3; tentatively, D is TRBD2 (6 bases). Germline CDR1 MNHNY, CDR2 SVGAGI (reference sequence). Trimming stripped 7 bases from V and 5 bases from J, with 16 bases between. The CDR3 totals 14 residues. The CDR3 coding sequence is TGTGCCAGCACAGTGGCGGGGACCTTAGATACGCAGTATTTT. Protein product: CASTVAGTLDTQYF.

The chain is built from TRBV11-2 and TRBJ2-7, with 9 bases matching TRBD2. In germline, CDR1 is SGHAT, CDR2 FQNNGV. V was clipped by 5 bases and J by 4 bases; unmatched bases: 12. This CDR3 has 16 amino acids. The CDR3, as DNA: TGTGCCAGCAGCACCCCAGAGGGACTAGCTAAATACGAGCAGTACTTC. This encodes CASSTPEGLAKYEQYF.